This TCR beta chain was profiled in a study of regulatory T cells in long-lasting Graves disease (dated by TCRdb to about 2021). The study in broad terms: Antithyroid drugs had been taken for less than 3 months by newly diagnosed Graves' disease patients. Persistent Graves' disease patients were compared with newly diagnosed Graves' disease patients by peripheral blood TCR sequencing and RNA sequencing. The study took place in China and was registered as a clinical trial. A total of some 35 samples underwent TCR sequencing, from about 13 patients with persistent Graves' disease and roughly 20 patients with newly diagnosed Graves' disease.

The paper's findings and limits, for the study overall: Persistent Graves' disease patients showed lower TCR Shannon entropy and fewer highly expanded clones than newly diagnosed patients, suggesting clonal expansion. The study examined only peripheral blood because the primary lesion, thyroid tissue, could not be accessed. A larger number of public clonotypes was shared among persistent patients (approximately 3,000) than among newly diagnosed patients (around 970). TRBV28, TRBJ1-2 and TRBJ2-5 were preferentially used in persistent disease, while TRBV20-1 and TRBJ2-1 were favored in newly diagnosed disease. Sequencing and analysis were limited to the TCR beta chain. The small sample size was acknowledged by the authors as a limitation that may reduce accuracy.

Sample time point, as interpreted from the label and publication: newly diagnosed GD, antithyroid drugs for less than 3 months. For both TCR sequencing and RNA sequencing, RNA was extracted from PBMCs in TRIzol. Graves' disease was diagnosed according to American Thyroid Association guidelines. Patients for the study were recruited at an endocrinology department in Xi'an, China. Each patient gave around 9.2 milliliters of peripheral blood, collected in an EDTA anticoagulant tube. Ficoll Paque Plus density gradient separation was used to isolate PBMCs, and no further T cell sorting was performed. An Agilent 2100 Bioanalyzer and agarose gel were used to check RNA quality, and a NanoDrop 2000 was used to measure RNA concentration. There are 15 amino acids in the CDR3, from cysteine to phenylalanine inclusive. The kept DNA is CDR3 alone, 45 bases in frame from the first base. The germline V gene encodes CDR1 LNHDA and CDR2 SQIVND (reference sequence).

Notes on this clonotype: The clone's antigen remains unknown. At one of its ends the junction is not consistent with the germline gene, which may arise from a read error.

Libraries were built with multiplex PCR. TCRdb records Illumina HiSeq 4000 as the sequencer. To build TCR beta libraries, CDR3 regions were amplified by Arm-PCR using iRepertoire HTBI primers. PCR products were gel purified before sequencing. In the paper's pipeline: Gene usage analysis of CDR3 amino acid clonotypes used the 60 to 75 TRBV and about 14 TRBJ segments found across samples. COPE and FqMerger were used to merge filtered high-quality paired reads into contigs. Contigs were aligned with BLAST to IMGT TRBV, TRBD and TRBJ reference genes, and CDR3 was defined per IMGT. Any clonotype with a frequency above 0.1% was classified as a highly expanded clone. Shannon entropy served as the measure of repertoire diversity, while the Gini coefficient captured V-J evenness. A clonotype found in more than one individual was treated as public. Using fastp trimming at Q25 and MiXCR clonotype assembly, TCRdb reanalyzed the public sequencing data and kept in-frame beta chains. Rows are combined by CDR3 protein, so each entry shows the most common genes and DNA. TCRdb's processing, not the authors' own work, is the source of the V and J calls. Across this sample there are around 420,000 distinct CDR3 sequences, with over 12% seen only once. Jointly, the top ten make up about 8.3% of the sample.

The same sample was also studied in work on T cells in Graves' hyperthyroidism and ophthalmopathy. That second report states: A patient counted as having stable Graves' hyperthyroidism if no progression to ophthalmopathy occurred over 18 months of follow-up. Hyperthyroidism patients were aged 18 to 65 years and newly diagnosed, with disease duration of less than 2 months. Exclusion was applied to patients with uncontrolled infections, other autoimmune diseases, pregnancy or lactation. Diagnoses were based on clinical symptoms, serum thyroxine and TRAb, thyroid ultrasound and orbital computed tomography. The first round of RT-PCR for the TCR CDR3 was performed with the HTBI primer set and the Qiagen OneStep RT-PCR kit. Most expanded thyroid clonotypes (frequency above 0.001) were also detected in blood, suggesting blood repertoires may reflect thyroid immune responses. A 13 V-J signature model separated ophthalmopathy from stable hyperthyroidism, with about 88% sensitivity and just under 84% specificity in cross-validation and 80%/75% in testing. In validation, the model predicted progression to ophthalmopathy a median of about 6 months before onset, with 65% to 71% sensitivity and about 75% specificity. A discovery cohort of fewer than 110 patients, about 40 with Graves' ophthalmopathy and roughly 59 with stable Graves' hyperthyroidism, was used to find distinguishing TCR V-J signatures. Whether ophthalmopathy could be predicted prospectively was tested in an independent validation cohort made up of approximately 19 hyperthyroidism patients plus 17 patients who later progressed to ophthalmopathy. The 100 discovery patients were randomly split 7:3 into training and test sets. In addition, the study compared T-cell repertoires in thyroid tissue and in blood from a handful of Graves' hyperthyroidism patients. Once sampling was done, hyperthyroidism patients were given methimazole at a starting dose of 30 mg daily, whereas ophthalmopathy patients were given high-dose intravenous methylprednisolone. The libraries were constructed in a second round of multiplex PCR and then size-selected and purified. Sequencing of the libraries was done on an Illumina HiSeq2000 using paired-end 100 bp reads. Raw data were processed with SOAPnuke, discarding reads with adapters, uncalled bases, mean Phred below 15, or no exact constant-primer or identifier match. High-quality paired reads were merged with COPE v1.2.5, and unique nucleotide sequences were defined as clonotypes. MiTCR v1.1 was used to align the clonotypes against IMGT TRBV, TRBD and TRBJ reference segments. The analysis included only V-J combinations with a frequency above 0.0001, which together covered about 99% of the repertoires. A TCS score was defined as the ratio between F50 (clonal expansion) and ExV (chaos), using BLOSUM62-based TCRdist between CDR3 peptides within each V-J. Welch's t-statistics and random forest reduced roughly 540 V-J features to under 15, which were used in a naive Bayes classifier (R e1071). Sample size was not statistically predetermined, and investigators were not blinded to group allocation. The paper reports TCR Vbeta CDR3 sequencing of 135 peripheral blood samples: 40 to 45 ophthalmopathy, fewer than 85 hyperthyroidism and around 17 progressor patients.

The source of this sequence is a middle-aged woman with Graves disease. Donor details come from another sample of the same person, matched by shared clones. The chain joins TRBV19 to TRBJ1-5; the D gene is possibly TRBD1, with 5 bases matching. The specimen comprised peripheral blood mononuclear cells (PBMCs), sampled at new diagnosis, from a patient treated with antithyroid drugs. The nucleotide sequence is TGTGCCAGTAGTATAGGGACGAGGGGCAATCACCCCCAGCATTTT. Translation gives CASSIGTRGNHPQHF.